The TCR beta chain under discussion was sequenced for a study of TIL therapy for anti-PD-1-resistant metastatic lung cancer (dated by TCRdb to the early 2020s). With regard to the full study: Among the enrolled patients, the median age was roughly 54 years (range about 35-85), and the median tumor PD-L1 proportion score was 4.5% to 7.5%. A median non-synonymous tumor mutation burden of over 1.2 mutations per megabase was determined across the cohort by whole-exome sequencing. Most of the cohort had lung adenocarcinoma, including a handful of EGFR-mutant tumors and two ALK-rearranged tumors, and half of the patients were either current or former smokers. Clonotypes were tracked across tumor, expanded TIL product and serial blood samples by T cell receptor beta sequencing of tumor and peripheral blood. The paper as a whole reports these results and caveats: Because the cohort was highly selected, with more treatment-naive, never-smoker and oncogene-addicted patients than is typical, generalizability is limited. The study protocol defined all tumor marker inferences as exploratory. Clonal turnover during TIL culture was high, and many clones enriched in the product were not detected in the baseline tumor, suggesting clonal contraction instead of faithful expansion. Higher clonality and lower diversity were observed in expanded TIL cultures than in baseline intratumoral T cells (median clonality roughly 6% vs 31%, p < 0.0001).

What this sample's time point label stands for: pre-treatment sample, taken before nivolumab and TIL therapy. The baseline tumor samples, taken from the same resection that was used to grow TIL, were excised metastases, most often pleural nodules or supraclavicular lymph nodes. Tumors were harvested before any PD-1/PD-L1 blockade; patients then received nivolumab, and those progressing received lymphodepletion, expanded TIL infusion and IL-2. Between October 2017 and early 2020, a dual-center phase I trial enrolled adults who had stage 4 NSCLC. The samples were obtained from a phase I trial that was single-arm and open-label and tested tumor-infiltrating lymphocyte therapy combined with nivolumab in advanced non-small cell lung cancer. Portions of each resected tumor were snap-frozen in liquid nitrogen and stored at -80 °C. Tumor regions of interest were selected on H&E sections using laser-capture macrodissection, ground into roughly 14 mg aliquots, and extracted using Qiagen Allprep kits.

TCR beta CDR3 regions were amplified from genomic DNA by bias-controlled multiplex PCR with the immunoSEQ v3 hsTCRB kit. An Illumina NextSeq 500 was used to sequence the TCR libraries, reaching roughly 2.2 million read pairs at survey level or roughly 4.5-6 million at deep level. In the paper's pipeline: V, D and J genes were assigned, non-productive sequences were removed, and clonality was reported by immunoSEQ Analyzer software. Repertoires of infused TIL and blood were compared using productive Simpson clonality and the Morisita overlap index of productive TRB rearrangements. What TCRdb holds here is the immuneACCESS table cut down to in-frame rearrangements. Part of the clones is not present; checked against another copy, under half of the missing clones reflect an unresolved V gene, and the others are unexplained. V, J and clone size are those of that table, while D and trimming were read from the DNA. For this sample the table gives around 45,000 clones, of which roughly 70% were detected only once. The ten largest make up more than 5% of the sample.

About this clone: Its cognate antigen has yet to be identified. Base qualities were left out, and no much larger clone turns up one base away.

This clonotype originated in a person aged 30 to 80 with non-small cell lung cancer. Sequencing was performed on tumor tissue, taken at baseline.

The CDR3 amino acid sequence is: CASSLRVLNTEAFF. The DNA reads as follows: TGTGCCAGCAGCTTGAGGGTCCTAAACACTGAAGCTTTCTTT. Recombination joined TRBV5-6 with TRBJ1-1, with no D gene named confidently. V and J lose 1 base and 2 bases, and a span of 9 bases separates them. CDR1 and CDR2 are drawn from the germline V gene: SGHDT, YYEEEE. From the cysteine up to the phenylalanine, the CDR3 has a length of 14 residues. The retained sequence is limited to the CDR3, 42 bases, with the frame set at the first base.